A selection of T cell receptor beta chains follows, all from one sample in a study of control samples from healthy donors and cancer patients. Some clones are missing from TCRdb's copy, which holds only in-frame ones; the method was immunoSEQ multiplex PCR. This table has about 120,000 clones, roughly nine tenths appearing once. The source material was blood. The source is a woman in her late teens or twenties in good health. The CDR3 runs from the conserved cysteine through the conserved F or W. Each record gives: CDR3 protein, CDR3 DNA, V gene, D gene, clone size, J gene. A D gene is named only where the DNA matches it firmly. Clone size is shown for a subset of rows, as once, few, many or a class of expanded clone.

cdr3_aa: CASSHVGTATDTQYF; cdr3_nt: TGCGCCAGCAGCCATGTCGGAACAGCCACAGATACGCAGTATTTT; v_call: TRBV4-1; d_call: .; clone_size: .; j_call: TRBJ2-3
cdr3_aa: CASSQGKGTNFNEQFF; cdr3_nt: TGCGCCAGCAGCCAAGGAAAAGGGACGAACTTCAATGAGCAGTTCTTC; v_call: TRBV4-1; d_call: .; clone_size: .; j_call: TRBJ2-1
cdr3_aa: CAWELGQGRTDTQYF; cdr3_nt: TGTGCCTGGGAGCTCGGACAGGGGAGAACAGATACGCAGTATTTT; v_call: TRBV30; d_call: TRBD1; clone_size: .; j_call: TRBJ2-3
cdr3_aa: CASSDYAQGEAFF; cdr3_nt: TGTGCCAGCAGCGACTATGCCCAGGGAGAAGCTTTCTTT; v_call: TRBV9; d_call: .; clone_size: .; j_call: TRBJ1-1
cdr3_aa: CASSQGQGASGANVLTF; cdr3_nt: TGTGCCAGCAGCCAAGGACAGGGGGCTTCAGGGGCCAACGTCCTGACTTTC; v_call: TRBV7-9; d_call: TRBD1; clone_size: .; j_call: TRBJ2-6
cdr3_aa: CASSFPPQGSSYEQYF; cdr3_nt: TGTGCCAGCAGTTTCCCCCCCCAGGGATCCTCCTACGAGCAGTACTTC; v_call: TRBV28; d_call: .; clone_size: .; j_call: TRBJ2-7
cdr3_aa: CASSHLDEKLFF; cdr3_nt: TGTGCCAGCAGCCACCTGGATGAAAAACTGTTTTTT; v_call: TRBV27; d_call: .; clone_size: .; j_call: TRBJ1-4
cdr3_aa: CASSVGSSNYGYTF; cdr3_nt: TGTGCCAGCAGCGTAGGTTCGAGTAACTATGGCTACACCTTC; v_call: TRBV9; d_call: .; clone_size: .; j_call: TRBJ1-2
cdr3_aa: CASSLQGEQPQHF; cdr3_nt: TGTGCCAGCAGTTTACAGGGTGAACAGCCCCAGCATTTT; v_call: TRBV2; d_call: .; clone_size: few; j_call: TRBJ1-5
cdr3_aa: CASSQLWELQNNEQFF; cdr3_nt: TGTGCCAGCAGCCAACTTTGGGAGCTCCAAAACAATGAGCAGTTCTTC; v_call: TRBV4-2; d_call: .; clone_size: .; j_call: TRBJ2-1
cdr3_aa: CASSPNSQGDTEAFF; cdr3_nt: TGCGCCAGCAGCCCCAATTCCCAGGGGGACACTGAAGCTTTCTTT; v_call: TRBV5-1; d_call: TRBD1; clone_size: few; j_call: TRBJ1-1
cdr3_aa: CASSLSASTDTQYF; cdr3_nt: TGTGCCAGCAGTTTATCGGCAAGCACAGATACGCAGTATTTT; v_call: TRBV28; d_call: .; clone_size: .; j_call: TRBJ2-3
cdr3_aa: CASREGGVIDTQYF; cdr3_nt: TGTGCCAGTAGAGAAGGGGGGGTGATAGATACGCAGTATTTT; v_call: TRBV19; d_call: .; clone_size: .; j_call: TRBJ2-3
cdr3_aa: CASGAGTGNTEAFF; cdr3_nt: TGCGCCAGCGGAGCCGGGACAGGGAACACTGAAGCTTTCTTT; v_call: TRBV5-1; d_call: TRBD1; clone_size: .; j_call: TRBJ1-1
cdr3_aa: CAVPPNRAGTGELFF; cdr3_nt: TGTGCCGTGCCTCCGAACAGGGCGGGCACCGGGGAGCTGTTTTTT; v_call: TRBV7-3; d_call: .; clone_size: .; j_call: TRBJ2-2
cdr3_aa: CSVEKGGRGDTQYF; cdr3_nt: TGCAGCGTAGAAAAGGGGGGGCGCGGAGATACGCAGTATTTT; v_call: TRBV29-1; d_call: .; clone_size: once; j_call: TRBJ2-3
cdr3_aa: CAISSPIPYTEAFF; cdr3_nt: TGTGCCATCAGTTCCCCTATCCCCTACACTGAAGCTTTCTTT; v_call: TRBV10-3; d_call: .; clone_size: .; j_call: TRBJ1-1
cdr3_aa: CASSHHRHSRETQYF; cdr3_nt: TGCGCCAGCAGCCACCACCGGCACAGCAGGGAGACCCAGTACTTC; v_call: TRBV4-3; d_call: .; clone_size: .; j_call: TRBJ2-5
cdr3_aa: CATSRDGTRSRQPQHF; cdr3_nt: TGTGCCACCAGCAGAGATGGGACCAGGAGTCGACAGCCCCAGCATTTT; v_call: TRBV15; d_call: .; clone_size: .; j_call: TRBJ1-5
cdr3_aa: CASSIGRAAHEKLFF; cdr3_nt: TGTGCCAGTAGTATAGGACGGGCCGCGCATGAAAAACTGTTTTTT; v_call: TRBV19; d_call: .; clone_size: .; j_call: TRBJ1-4
cdr3_aa: CATQNPGTSEAFF; cdr3_nt: TGTGCCACCCAAAACCCCGGGACCTCTGAAGCTTTCTTT; v_call: TRBV28; d_call: .; clone_size: once; j_call: TRBJ1-1
cdr3_aa: CASNRSGGVKTQYF; cdr3_nt: TGTGCCAGCAATAGGTCGGGGGGCGTGAAGACCCAGTACTTC; v_call: TRBV28; d_call: .; clone_size: .; j_call: TRBJ2-5
cdr3_aa: CASSEVHSQETQYF; cdr3_nt: TGTGCCAGCAGTGAAGTGCACTCGCAAGAGACCCAGTACTTC; v_call: TRBV6-1; d_call: .; clone_size: .; j_call: TRBJ2-5
cdr3_aa: CASSFRSSGMSYEQYF; cdr3_nt: TGTGCCAGCAGTTTCAGGTCTAGCGGGATGTCCTACGAGCAGTACTTC; v_call: TRBV27; d_call: TRBD2; clone_size: .; j_call: TRBJ2-7
cdr3_aa: CASSVGDQPQHF; cdr3_nt: TGCGCCAGCAGTGTAGGGGATCAGCCCCAGCATTTT; v_call: TRBV10-2; d_call: .; clone_size: .; j_call: TRBJ1-5
cdr3_aa: CATSDRASHPYEQYF; cdr3_nt: TGTGCCACCAGTGATAGGGCTAGCCACCCTTATGAGCAGTACTTC; v_call: TRBV24-1; d_call: .; clone_size: .; j_call: TRBJ2-7
cdr3_aa: CASSWTSPSNTGELFF; cdr3_nt: TGTGCCAGCAGCTGGACTAGCCCTTCGAACACCGGGGAGCTGTTTTTT; v_call: TRBV7-2; d_call: TRBD2; clone_size: .; j_call: TRBJ2-2
cdr3_aa: CASSPDLSGGQETQYF; cdr3_nt: TGTGCCAGCAGTCCAGACCTCTCCGGGGGGCAAGAGACCCAGTACTTC; v_call: TRBV27; d_call: TRBD2; clone_size: .; j_call: TRBJ2-5
cdr3_aa: CASSMFGVGYGYTF; cdr3_nt: TGTGCCAGTAGTATGTTCGGGGTGGGCTATGGCTACACCTTC; v_call: TRBV19; d_call: .; clone_size: .; j_call: TRBJ1-2